A selection of T cell receptor beta chains follows, all from one sample in a study of T cell responses to AZD1222 COVID-19 vaccine. Using immunoSEQ multiplex PCR, the repertoire was profiled, and TCRdb retains in-frame clones only, with some absent. The repertoire holds 100,000 to 150,000 clones, 86% seen once, with roughly 12% in the top ten. The sample here was peripheral blood, taken on day 0 of AZD1222 vaccination. Every receptor here comes from an adult in good health. Each CDR3 is given with its conserved first and last residue. The D gene is left open where the match is weak. Some rows have no size entry. The others give once, few or many, or a class for an expanded clone.

V: TRBV5-8
size: once
D: .
J: TRBJ1-1
CDR3: CASSTYGLGTEAFF
DNA: TGTGCCAGCAGCACCTACGGGCTGGGCACTGAAGCTTTCTTT

V: TRBV6-5
size: .
D: .
J: TRBJ1-1
CDR3: CASTPIGVGTEAFF
DNA: TGTGCCAGCACCCCGATCGGGGTGGGCACTGAAGCTTTCTTT

V: TRBV30
size: .
D: .
J: TRBJ2-2
CDR3: CAWMGTLFTGELFF
DNA: TGTGCCTGGATGGGGACACTTTTCACCGGGGAGCTGTTTTTT

V: TRBV2
size: .
D: TRBD1
J: TRBJ2-5
CDR3: CASRRERTGGGETQYF
DNA: TGTGCCAGCAGGCGCGAGCGGACAGGGGGCGGGGAGACCCAGTACTTC

V: TRBV24-1
size: .
D: .
J: TRBJ2-7
CDR3: CATSDPKGEGPYEQYF
DNA: TGTGCCACCAGTGATCCCAAGGGGGAGGGACCCTACGAGCAGTACTTC

V: TRBV18
size: .
D: .
J: TRBJ1-5
CDR3: CASSPLSTNQPQHF
DNA: TGTGCCAGCTCACCACTGTCAACTAATCAGCCCCAGCATTTT

V: TRBV18
size: .
D: TRBD2
J: TRBJ2-1
CDR3: CASSPLSSGENYNEQFF
DNA: TGTGCCAGCTCACCACTGTCTAGCGGGGAAAACTACAATGAGCAGTTCTTC

V: TRBV5-1
size: .
D: TRBD2
J: TRBJ2-1
CDR3: CASSTGRPSGRTRNEQFF
DNA: TGCGCCAGCAGCACGGGCAGACCTAGCGGGAGAACGAGAAATGAGCAGTTCTTC

V: TRBV2
size: .
D: TRBD2
J: TRBJ2-7
CDR3: CASRKRLAGGYEQYF
DNA: TGTGCCAGCAGGAAAAGACTAGCGGGGGGCTACGAGCAGTACTTC

V: TRBV5-4
size: .
D: TRBD1
J: TRBJ1-2
CDR3: CASSPYGTGNYGYTF
DNA: TGTGCCAGCAGCCCATACGGGACAGGGAACTATGGCTACACCTTC

V: TRBV29-1
size: few
D: .
J: TRBJ1-1
CDR3: CSVDRGGAEAFF
DNA: TGCAGCGTTGATAGGGGAGGAGCTGAAGCTTTCTTT

V: TRBV5-1
size: .
D: TRBD1
J: TRBJ2-5
CDR3: CATTGTGFLQETQYF
DNA: TGCGCCACTACGGGGACAGGGTTTTTACAAGAGACCCAGTACTTC

V: TRBV25-1
size: .
D: .
J: TRBJ2-1
CDR3: CASSELGGQGYNEQFF
DNA: TGTGCCAGCAGTGAATTAGGGGGTCAGGGCTACAATGAGCAGTTCTTC

V: TRBV6-1
size: few
D: .
J: TRBJ2-7
CDR3: CASSEFQDEQYF
DNA: TGTGCCAGCAGTGAATTTCAGGACGAGCAGTACTTC

V: TRBV5-1
size: .
D: .
J: TRBJ2-3
CDR3: CASSLQEQTDTQYF
DNA: TGCGCCAGCAGCTTACAGGAGCAGACAGATACGCAGTATTTT

V: TRBV5-6
size: .
D: .
J: TRBJ1-1
CDR3: CASSLARTAGRTEAFF
DNA: TGTGCCAGCAGCTTGGCTCGGACGGCTGGGAGAACTGAAGCTTTCTTT

V: TRBV7-9
size: .
D: .
J: TRBJ1-6
CDR3: CASSLAVIGSVSPLHF
DNA: TGTGCCAGCAGCTTAGCAGTCATCGGGAGTGTCTCACCCCTCCACTTT

V: TRBV5-6
size: .
D: TRBD1
J: TRBJ1-3
CDR3: CASSWTGRAAGNTIYF
DNA: TGTGCCAGCAGCTGGACAGGGAGGGCAGCCGGAAACACCATATATTTT

V: TRBV5-1
size: .
D: .
J: TRBJ1-1
CDR3: CASSLNSMNTEAFF
DNA: TGCGCCAGCAGCCTCAACAGCATGAACACTGAAGCTTTCTTT

V: TRBV12-3/TRBV12-4
size: .
D: .
J: TRBJ2-7
CDR3: CASSLGNGGEQYF
DNA: TGTGCCAGCAGTTTGGGGAATGGGGGCGAGCAGTACTTC